The following is a TCR beta chain sequence with its context. Its antigen is as yet unknown. Assay: immunoSEQ multiplex PCR; the TCRdb copy retains only in-frame clones and omits some. The sample lists about 470,000 clones, around 75% occurring once. The entry originates in a study of shared clonotypes between healthy human individuals. Notes on the study in general: The authors expected sequencing depth to affect clonotype sharing among donors. Investigators collected only blood, and repertoires in tissues likely differ.

V was clipped by 3 bases and J by 6 bases; unmatched bases: 8. This CDR3 is 16 amino acids long. Germline loops: CDR1 LNHDA, CDR2 SQIVND (reference sequence). V gene TRBV19 combines with J gene TRBJ1-1; 12 bases agree with TRBD1. Material for sequencing was PBMCs. The TCR originated in a woman between 40 and 55 years old in good health. Some clones in this sample may be carry-over from other donors' samples. The CDR3 nucleotides are TGTGCCAGTAGTATCGGCGGGACAGGGGGCAAGGCTGAAGCTTTCTTT. Its translation is CASSIGGTGGKAEAFF.